The T cell receptor beta chain described here comes from a study of identical twins. Overall study results and limits: Without tracking the same donors, conclusions rested on cross-sectional statistical analysis.

Concerning this clonotype: Its antigen is currently unknown.

The CDR3 covers 14 residues. V lost 6 bases and J lost 0, with 10 bases in between. In germline, CDR1 is MDHEN, CDR2 SYDVKM. TCRdb redid the calling of the 5' RACE reads with MiXCR, one entry per CDR3 protein. The data show a few hundred thousand distinct CDR3 sequences, roughly 9.9% seen once. These data are also associated with another study on yellow fever vaccine responses in identical twins.

The rearrangement links TRBV28 to TRBJ2-3, with D perhaps TRBD2 (6 bases). The TCR originated in a woman between 18 and 29 years old in good health. The material sequenced was PBMCs. The chain's CDR3 is CASRLGGSTDTQYF. Here the CDR3 DNA reads TGTGCCAGCAGGCTGGGGGGTAGCACAGATACGCAGTATTTT.